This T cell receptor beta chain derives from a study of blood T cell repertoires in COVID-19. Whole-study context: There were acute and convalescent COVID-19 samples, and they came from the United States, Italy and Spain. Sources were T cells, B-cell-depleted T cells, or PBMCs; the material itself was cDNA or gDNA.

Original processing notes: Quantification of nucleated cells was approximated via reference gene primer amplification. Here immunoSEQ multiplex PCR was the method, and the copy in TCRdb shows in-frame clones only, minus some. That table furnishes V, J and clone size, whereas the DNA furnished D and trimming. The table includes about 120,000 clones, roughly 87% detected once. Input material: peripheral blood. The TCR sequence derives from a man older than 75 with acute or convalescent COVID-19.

CDR3 residues: CASSLTGTLLGYTF. DNA of the CDR3: TGTGCCAGCAGCTTGACGGGTACCCTCCTAGGCTACACCTTC. The chain carries TRBV5-8 and TRBJ1-2; no firm D call. Germline CDR1 SGHTS, CDR2 YDEGEE. The CDR3 sequence is 14 residues long. Deletions cut 1 base from V and 8 bases from J, with 15 bases between.